This TCR beta chain was profiled in a study of T-cell memory formation after mild COVID-19. In the study overall: TCR clusters showed largely donor specificity. The study, taken as a whole, reports: Memory cells collected pre-infection included some clones that later responded, suggesting cross-reactive memory joined. Mainly in CM and EM were contracting CD4+ clones; CD8+ were in EMRA.

V was clipped by 7 bases and J by 8 bases, with 17 bases between them. Germline CDR1 DFQATT, CDR2 SNEGSKA (reference sequence). The CDR3 is 12 residues long. 5'RACE primed from the constant segment yielded TCR alpha and TCR beta cDNA libraries bearing sample barcodes and UMIs. TCRdb processed the 5' RACE reads anew with MiXCR; each CDR3 protein has one entry. Among over 300,000 distinct CDR3 sequences, around a fifth were seen once, and the ten largest hold around 20%. This clonotype showed up just a few times. Antigen: not known. The sequenced sample consisted of PBMCs or a T cell subset sorted from them (not recorded which). This chain connects TRBV20-1 to TRBJ1-1; D might be TRBD1 (5 bases). The clonotype comes from a man between 18 and 29 years old who had mild COVID-19 (a few samples of this study predate the infection). Cell type and time point are not known. Here the CDR3 reads CSVPRVAGEAFF. DNA for the CDR3: TGCAGTGTCCCCAGGGTTGCGGGCGAAGCTTTCTTT.